These 2 T cell receptor beta chains originate from one sample sequenced in a study of CD8 T cells in ankylosing spondylitis. TCRdb recomputed calls from the 5' RACE reads with MiXCR, one row per CDR3 protein. The sample shows 150,000 to 200,000 distinct CDR3 sequences, roughly 13% of them seen only once. Sequenced input: blood, either unsorted or a sorted T cell fraction (not recorded which). These receptors were taken from a male donor with ankylosing spondylitis or in good health (not recorded which).

This clonotype showed up just a few times. The chain recombines TRBV10-3 with TRBJ2-5; possibly TRBD2 for D (6 bases). The CDR3 is made up of 16 amino acids. The germline CDR1 and CDR2 sequences are ENHRY and SYGVKD. V was shortened by 3 bases and J by 2 bases, with 16 bases between the two germline ends. The CDR3 nucleotides read TGTGCCATCAGTGACAACGAAGGACTACTACAAGAGACCCAGTACTTC. Translating gives CAISDNEGLLQETQYF.

This rearrangement joins TRBV6-2 or TRBV6-3 to TRBJ2-7; 7 bases map to TRBD1. The CDR3 runs to 14 residues. Germline lookup yields CDR1 MNHEY and CDR2 SVGEGT. Trimming removed 4 bases from V and 2 bases from J; junction bases left unmatched: 5. DNA for the CDR3: TGTGCCAGCAGTTCTCCGGGACAGCCCTACGAGCAGTACTTC. It codes for CASSSPGQPYEQYF.